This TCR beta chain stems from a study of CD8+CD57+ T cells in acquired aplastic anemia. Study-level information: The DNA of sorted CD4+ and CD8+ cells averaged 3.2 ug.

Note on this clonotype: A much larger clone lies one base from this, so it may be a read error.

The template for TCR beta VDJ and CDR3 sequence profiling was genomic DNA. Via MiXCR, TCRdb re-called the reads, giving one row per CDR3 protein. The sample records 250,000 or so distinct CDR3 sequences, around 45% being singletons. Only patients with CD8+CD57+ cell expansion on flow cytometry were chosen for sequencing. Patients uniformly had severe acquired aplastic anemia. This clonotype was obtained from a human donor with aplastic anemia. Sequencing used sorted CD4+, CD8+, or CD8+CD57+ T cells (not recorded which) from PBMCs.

DNA for the CDR3: TGTGCCAGCAGCCTCGTCGGGGGGCCTGGCTCCTACAATGAGCAGCTCTTC. Protein sequence: CASSLVGGPGSYNEQLF. The chain carries TRBV7-9 and TRBJ2-1, with a possible D match to TRBD2 (7 bases). In germline, CDR1 is SEHNR, CDR2 FQNEAQ (reference sequence). CDR3 size: 17 residues.